Listed below are T cell receptor beta chains from one sample, sequenced in a study of control samples from healthy donors and cancer patients. Data came from immunoSEQ multiplex PCR; TCRdb stores just in-frame clones and leaves some out. Here the sample spans some 120,000 clones, 80% to 90% being singletons. The sample comprised PBMCs. Source of these receptors: a woman aged 45-65 years with colorectal cancer. The CDR3 runs from the conserved cysteine through the conserved F or W. The D gene is left open where the match is weak. A row's size may be missing; if present it is once, few, many or a size class.

>TRBJ1-2|.|.|TRBV28
CASNLSGRGGGYTF
TGTGCCAGCAACCTCTCGGGGAGGGGAGGCGGCTACACCTTC
>TRBJ1-3|.|.|TRBV7-8
CASSPDAGYGRNTIYF
TGTGCCAGCAGCCCGGACGCGGGGTACGGGAGAAACACCATATATTTT
>TRBJ2-1|TRBD1|.|TRBV7-9
CASNSGDRGLNEQFF
TGTGCCAGCAATTCCGGGGACAGGGGGTTAAATGAGCAGTTCTTC
>TRBJ1-2|.|.|TRBV4-1
CASSQDIWDALDASGYTF
TGCGCCAGCAGCCAAGATATATGGGACGCCTTAGACGCGAGTGGCTACACCTTC
>TRBJ2-2|TRBD2|once|TRBV25-1
CASSSSGGSFFTGELFF
TGTGCCAGCAGTAGCAGCGGGGGCTCGTTTTTTACCGGGGAGCTGTTTTTT
>TRBJ1-1|.|.|TRBV7-2
CASSTEGQGVVARNTEAFF
TGTGCCAGCAGCACCGAGGGACAAGGGGTAGTAGCGAGGAACACTGAAGCTTTCTTT
>TRBJ1-4|.|.|TRBV5-1
CASSIGGGEKLFF
TGCGCCAGCAGCATCGGAGGTGGGGAAAAACTGTTTTTT
>TRBJ2-1|TRBD2|.|TRBV5-5
CASSLPSGGAYNEQFF
TGTGCCAGCAGCTTGCCCAGCGGGGGGGCTTACAATGAGCAGTTCTTC
>TRBJ2-7|.|few|TRBV5-8
CASTIQGWSSYEQYF
TGTGCCAGCACGATACAGGGCTGGAGCTCCTACGAGCAGTACTTC
>TRBJ2-5|.|.|TRBV7-8
CASSTRASGILLETQYF
TGTGCCAGCAGCACTCGGGCCAGCGGAATTTTGTTGGAGACCCAGTACTTC
>TRBJ1-2|TRBD1|.|TRBV2
CASSQQGAYGYTF
TGTGCCAGCAGCCAACAGGGGGCCTATGGCTACACCTTC
>TRBJ1-5|.|.|TRBV5-8
CASRSGQSYSNQPQHF
TGTGCCAGCAGGTCCGGACAGAGCTATAGCAATCAGCCCCAGCATTTT
>TRBJ2-7|.|many|TRBV12-3/TRBV12-4
CASGGSSYEQYF
TGTGCCAGCGGGGGCAGCTCCTACGAGCAGTACTTC
>TRBJ1-2|.|.|TRBV2
CASSGQTGPYGYTF
TGTGCCAGCAGTGGGCAGACAGGCCCCTATGGCTACACCTTC
>TRBJ1-1|.|once|TRBV5-1
CASSLAARLGPTEAFF
TGCGCCAGCAGCTTGGCCGCTCGGCTGGGACCCACTGAAGCTTTCTTT
>TRBJ2-3|TRBD2|.|TRBV18
CASSVTGTSGLTSTDTQYF
TGTGCCAGCTCTGTAACCGGGACTAGCGGGCTCACTAGCACAGATACGCAGTATTTT
>TRBJ2-7|TRBD1|.|TRBV4-1
CASSQDPDRFTYEQYF
TGCGCCAGCAGCCAAGATCCGGACAGGTTTACCTACGAGCAGTACTTC
>TRBJ1-2|.|.|TRBV19
CASSRTGYGYTF
TGTGCCAGTAGTAGGACGGGCTATGGCTACACCTTC
>TRBJ2-5|TRBD2|.|TRBV20-1
CSASRPSGNQETQYF
TGCAGTGCTAGTAGGCCTAGCGGGAACCAAGAGACCCAGTACTTC
>TRBJ1-1|.|.|TRBV9
CASSAWGDTEAFF
TGTGCCAGCAGCGCCTGGGGGGACACTGAAGCTTTCTTT
>TRBJ2-3|.|.|TRBV19
CASSLGRGAGTDTQYF
TGTGCCAGTAGCCTCGGGCGGGGAGCGGGCACAGATACGCAGTATTTT
>TRBJ2-3|.|.|TRBV5-1
CASSSPGANTDTQYF
TGCGCCAGCAGCTCCCCGGGGGCCAACACAGATACGCAGTATTTT
>TRBJ1-2|.|.|TRBV5-4
CASGIQGLDGYTF
TGTGCCAGCGGAATCCAGGGGCTTGATGGCTACACCTTC
>TRBJ2-1|TRBD1|.|TRBV6-5
CASSYLRTGENEQFF
TGTGCCAGCAGTTACCTCCGGACAGGGGAAAATGAGCAGTTCTTC
>TRBJ1-2|.|.|TRBV6-1
CASSDPGVLDYGYTF
TGTGCCAGCAGTGACCCCGGGGTATTGGACTATGGCTACACCTTC
>TRBJ2-2|TRBD1|.|TRBV24-1
CATSDLGQGGTTGELFF
TGTGCCACCAGTGACCTAGGACAGGGAGGTACGACCGGGGAGCTGTTTTTT
>TRBJ2-7|.|.|TRBV27
CASSLGGSLYEQYF
TGTGCCAGCAGTTTGGGTGGAAGTCTCTACGAGCAGTACTTC
>TRBJ2-1|.|.|TRBV7-9
CASRVDEQFF
TGTGCCAGCAGGGTCGATGAGCAGTTCTTC
>TRBJ2-3|.|.|TRBV10-3
CAISEIRGGRLDTQYF
TGTGCCATCAGTGAGATCCGCGGGGGCCGGTTGGATACGCAGTATTTT
>TRBJ2-2|TRBD2|.|TRBV6-5
CASRLLAGGTGELFF
TGTGCCAGCAGGCTTCTAGCGGGAGGCACCGGGGAGCTGTTTTTT
>TRBJ2-7|.|.|TRBV5-1
CASSLGLEQYF
TGCGCCAGCAGCTTAGGGCTCGAGCAGTACTTC
>TRBJ1-1|.|few|TRBV5-8
CASTRTEAFF
TGTGCCAGCACACGGACAGAAGCTTTCTTT
>TRBJ2-3|.|.|TRBV19
CASSSGNPNQYTDTQYF
TGTGCCAGTAGTAGTGGGAACCCCAACCAATACACAGATACGCAGTATTTT
>TRBJ2-7|TRBD2|.|TRBV15
CATSRDKTSLREQYF
TGTGCCACCAGCAGAGACAAGACTAGCCTACGGGAGCAGTACTTC
>TRBJ1-4|.|.|TRBV2
CASSDHDLNEKLFF
TGTGCCAGCAGTGACCATGATCTAAATGAAAAACTGTTTTTT
>TRBJ2-3|.|.|TRBV24-1
CATSSRDSTDTQYF
TGTGCCACCAGTAGCCGGGACAGCACAGATACGCAGTATTTT
>TRBJ1-2|.|.|TRBV12-3/TRBV12-4
CASTNDGLGYTF
TGTGCCAGCACCAACGACGGCCTGGGCTACACCTTC
>TRBJ1-1|.|.|TRBV24-1
CATSDFRNTEAFF
TGTGCCACCAGTGATTTTAGGAACACTGAAGCTTTCTTT
>TRBJ1-6|TRBD1|.|TRBV19
CASKATGNNSPLHF
TGTGCCAGTAAGGCGACAGGGAATAATTCACCCCTCCACTTT
>TRBJ2-4|TRBD1|.|TRBV18
CASSPGTGENIQYF
TGTGCCAGCTCACCTGGGACAGGCGAAAACATTCAGTACTTC
>TRBJ1-1|.|few|TRBV19
CASSIHTPLGDTEAFF
TGTGCCAGTAGTATACACACCCCGCTTGGGGACACTGAAGCTTTCTTT
>TRBJ2-3|TRBD1|.|TRBV19
CASSIGDSRTDTQYF
TGTGCCAGTAGTATAGGGGACAGCCGCACAGATACGCAGTATTTT
>TRBJ2-5|TRBD1|.|TRBV11-3
CASSATGGSETQYF
TGTGCCAGCAGCGCCACAGGGGGCAGTGAGACCCAGTACTTC
>TRBJ1-2|.|.|TRBV6-1
CASSEAAAGAGYGYTF
TGTGCCAGCAGTGAAGCGGCGGCAGGGGCAGGCTATGGCTACACCTTC
>TRBJ2-2|.|.|TRBV2
CGSAGDTGELFF
TGTGGCTCGGCAGGGGACACCGGGGAGCTGTTTTTT
>TRBJ1-3|.|.|TRBV5-1
CASSLGPDPSGNTIYF
TGCGCCAGCAGCTTGGGGCCAGACCCGTCTGGAAACACCATATATTTT
>TRBJ2-7|.|.|TRBV9
CASSAGVDRHFYEQYF
TGTGCCAGCAGCGCAGGGGTCGACAGGCACTTCTACGAGCAGTACTTC
>TRBJ2-3|.|.|TRBV19
CASSIPGTDTQYF
TGTGCCAGTAGCATACCAGGGACAGATACGCAGTATTTT
>TRBJ2-6|.|.|TRBV25-1
CASSEGFDSSGANVLTF
TGTGCCAGCAGTGAAGGGTTCGACTCGTCTGGGGCCAACGTCCTGACTTTC
>TRBJ2-3|.|.|TRBV9
CASSVEAVPSTDTQYF
TGTGCCAGCAGCGTAGAAGCGGTCCCTAGCACAGATACGCAGTATTTT
>TRBJ1-1|.|.|TRBV12-3/TRBV12-4
CASSWSGGPEAFF
TGTGCCAGCAGTTGGTCCGGGGGCCCTGAAGCTTTCTTT
>TRBJ1-6|.|.|TRBV19
CASQKDLNSPLHF
TGTGCCAGTCAGAAGGATCTAAATTCACCCCTCCACTTT
>TRBJ1-3|TRBD1|once|TRBV7-8
CASSLGRTGGISGNTIYF
TGTGCCAGCAGCTTAGGCAGAACAGGGGGCATCTCTGGAAACACCATATATTTT
>TRBJ2-5|.|.|TRBV19
CASSILDGGRETQYF
TGTGCCAGTAGTATTCTCGACGGGGGGCGAGAGACCCAGTACTTC
>TRBJ2-1|TRBD2|.|TRBV27
CASSLLGGLAGQSYNEQFF
TGTGCCAGCAGTTTATTAGGAGGACTAGCGGGCCAGTCCTACAATGAGCAGTTCTTC
>TRBJ1-1|.|.|TRBV5-1
CASSLAGGLSTEAFF
TGCGCCAGCAGCTTGGCCGGAGGGTTAAGCACTGAAGCTTTCTTT